These 17 T cell receptor beta chains were sequenced from one sample in a study of T cell clonotyping in hematopoietic cell transplantation. Sequenced by immunoSEQ multiplex PCR; TCRdb stores in-frame clones only, minus some. The sample has 27,000 or so clones, 95% seen once. The source material was peripheral blood mononuclear cells. Receptors originate from a man in his forties or fifties in good health. Some clones in this sample may be carry-over from other donors' samples.

This rearrangement joins TRBV2 to TRBJ2-2; D is unclear. With 8 bases removed from V and 4 bases from J, the gap between germline ends came to 11 bases. Looked up from germline, CDR1 is SNHLY and CDR2 is FYNNEI. The CDR3 contains 13 residues. In nucleotides, the CDR3 is TGTGCCAGCCGGACGGTCCTCACCGGGGAGCTGTTTTTT. Residues: CASRTVLTGELFF.

The chain carries TRBV5-1 and TRBJ2-1, with TRBD2 matching over 8 bases. V dropped 2 bases and J dropped 8; count of bases not matched to a gene: 6. CDR3 size: 14 residues. Germline V gives CDR1 SGHRS, CDR2 YFSETQ. CDR3 residues: CASSLGTRFYEQFF. The CDR3 DNA follows: TGCGCCAGCAGCTTAGGGACTAGATTCTATGAGCAGTTCTTC.

This chain's CDR3 is CASRDPGQGAGANVLTF. DNA of the CDR3: TGTGCCAGTAGGGATCCGGGACAGGGGGCTGGGGCCAACGTCCTGACTTTC. The rearrangement uses TRBV19 and TRBJ2-6; the match to TRBD1 covers 11 bases. Trimming at V came to 6 bases and at J to 2 bases, leaving 6 bases not matched to a gene. This CDR3 contains 17 residues. CDR1 and CDR2 from the germline V gene are LNHDA and SQIVND (reference sequence).

CDR3 in DNA: TGTGCCAGCAGCCGTCGCAACACTGAAGCTTTCTTT. It codes for CASSRRNTEAFF. The chain couples TRBV6-5 to TRBJ1-1; no definite D call. The V and J ends lost 6 bases and 2 bases respectively, with 7 bases between them. CDR3 length: 12 residues. Germline CDR1 MNHEY, CDR2 SVGAGI.

The chain combines TRBV19 with TRBJ2-1; D might be TRBD1 (6 bases). Looked up from germline, CDR1 is LNHDA and CDR2 is SQIVND (reference sequence). This CDR3 contains 13 residues. Trimming cost V 5 bases and J 10 bases, with 15 bases left between them. As DNA, the CDR3 is TGTGCCAGTAGTCTACAGGGTTTTGGGGAGCAGTTCTTC. This encodes CASSLQGFGEQFF.

The chain uses TRBV5-1 and TRBJ2-3, with 9 bases fitting TRBD1. Germline CDR1 is SGHRS and CDR2 is YFSETQ. J lost 1 base, V lost 4 bases, and 7 bases had no gene match. The CDR3 sequence is 16 residues long. The CDR3 bases are TGCGCCAGCAGCCATGGGACAGGGACGGGCACAGATACGCAGTATTTT. Translation gives CASSHGTGTGTDTQYF. Filled out from reference TRBV5-1 and TRBJ2-3, the complete variable domain reads KAGVTQTPRYLIKTRGQQVTLSCSPISGHRSVSWYQQTPGQGLQFLFEYFSETQRNKGNFPGRFSGRQFSNSRSEMNVSTLELGDSALYLCASSHGTGTGTDTQYFGPGTRLTVL.

This chain links TRBV5-1 with TRBJ2-3; 10 positions agree with TRBD1. This CDR3 is built from 13 residues. Germline CDR1 reads SGHRS; CDR2 reads YFSETQ. With 7 bases clipped from V and 4 bases from J, the junction kept 3 bases outside the gene matches. The CDR3 loop reads CASSGQGPDTQYF. CDR3 bases: TGCGCCAGCTCGGGACAGGGGCCAGATACGCAGTATTTT.

The chain employs TRBV7-3 and TRBJ2-7, with a possible D match to TRBD2 (5 bases). V was pared by 5 bases and J by 7 bases, with 21 bases between. The CDR3 is 15 amino acids. Germline V gene lookup returns CDR1 SGHTA and CDR2 FQGTGA. CDR3 protein: CASSLGPDLWEEQYF. The CDR3 DNA follows: TGTGCCAGCAGCCTTGGCCCCGACCTCTGGGAGGAGCAGTACTTC.

This chain uses TRBV25-1 with TRBJ1-5; D perhaps matches TRBD1 (5 bases). Trimming took 7 bases from V and 7 from J, leaving 14 bases between them. The CDR3 has 13 amino acids. Germline CDR1 MGHDK, CDR2 SYGVNS. The CDR3 loop is CASTGGQGQPQHF. The CDR3 DNA reads as TGTGCCAGCACAGGAGGGCAGGGACAGCCCCAGCATTTT.

This clone was observed a single time. The J gene is TRBJ1-1, the V gene TRBV10-1; D might be TRBD1 (5 bases). The CDR3 has 14 amino acids. The germline V gene encodes CDR1 WNHNN and CDR2 SYGVQD (reference sequence). V lost 2 bases to trimming and J lost 3 bases, with 10 bases between them. DNA of the CDR3: TGCGCCAGCAGTGAGGGGGCGGGTGACACTGAAGCTTTCTTT. This encodes CASSEGAGDTEAFF.

V usage is TRBV7-8 and J usage is TRBJ1-4; D is undetermined. The CDR3 spans 12 residues. V gave up 0 bases and J gave up 8 bases, with 4 bases separating them. Germline V gives CDR1 SGHVS, CDR2 FQNEAQ. CDR3 loop: CASSLAQEKLFF. CDR3 DNA sequence: TGTGCCAGCAGCTTAGCGCAGGAAAAACTGTTTTTT. Using reference TRBV7-8 and TRBJ1-4 for the parts outside the CDR3, the full variable domain is GAGVSQSPRYKVAKRGQDVALRCDPISGHVSLFWYQQALGQGPEFLTYFQNEAQLDKSGLPSDRFFAERPEGSVSTLKIQRTQQEDSAVYLCASSLAQEKLFFGSGTQLSVL.

V gene TRBV6-1 combines with J gene TRBJ2-7; possibly TRBD1 or TRBD2 for D (5 bases each). Germline lookup yields CDR1 MNHNS and CDR2 SASEGT. The CDR3 runs to 15 residues. The germline V and J ends were trimmed by 7 bases and 6 bases, with 22 bases remaining between them. The CDR3 loop reads CASKEGPGRPGEQYF. CDR3 nucleotides: TGTGCCAGCAAAGAGGGGCCCGGCAGGCCGGGCGAGCAGTACTTC.

The chain combines TRBV11-2 with TRBJ1-2, with 7 positions matching TRBD1. Trimming took 2 bases from V and 4 from J; bases not matched to a gene: 4. This CDR3 contains 14 residues. Germline V CDR1 and CDR2: SGHAT, FQNNGV. The CDR3 DNA reads as TGTGCCAGCAGCTTACAAGGGGGCGGCTATGGCTACACCTTC. This translates into CASSLQGGGYGYTF.

V usage is TRBV27 and J usage is TRBJ2-7; D is possibly TRBD2 (6 bases). Germline CDR1 reads MNHEY; CDR2 reads SMNVEV (reference sequence). Trimming removed 2 bases from V and 2 bases from J, with 13 bases in between. There are 15 residues in the CDR3. The CDR3 loop reads CASSLKVAGTYEQYF. CDR3 sequence (DNA): TGTGCCAGCAGTTTAAAGGTCGCGGGGACCTACGAGCAGTACTTC.

The chain joins TRBV6-6 to TRBJ1-2, with 7 bases fitting TRBD1. Looked up from germline, CDR1 is MNHNY and CDR2 is SVGAGI (reference sequence). This CDR3 region has 16 residues. Germline trimming cut 4 bases from V and 2 bases from J; bases unmatched to any gene: 10. The CDR3 DNA follows: TGTGCCAGCAGTTTTCAGGACAGGCCAATCAACTATGGCTACACCTTC. Translated, it gives CASSFQDRPINYGYTF.

J is TRBJ2-5 and V is TRBV15; D might be TRBD1 or TRBD2, each matching 5 bases. Trimming left V 1 base short and J 0 bases short, with 9 bases between. Germline-derived CDR1 and CDR2 are LNHNV and YYDKDF (reference sequence). There are 15 residues in the CDR3. The chain's CDR3 is CATSRAGTYQETQYF. The CDR3 nucleotides are TGTGCCACCAGCAGAGCGGGGACGTACCAAGAGACCCAGTACTTC.

This clone has a single count. V is TRBV7-2 and J is TRBJ2-7; tentative D call: TRBD1 (6 bases). Germline CDR1 reads SGHTA; CDR2 reads FQGNSA. The CDR3 contains 14 residues. The germline V and J ends were trimmed by 5 bases and 4 bases, with 15 bases remaining between them. In DNA, the CDR3 is TGTGCCAGCAGCCTAGTCCGGACAGCTTACGAGCAGTACTTC. Translating gives CASSLVRTAYEQYF.